One T cell receptor beta chain is described in this entry. Germline loops: CDR1 MNHNS, CDR2 SASEGT. This CDR3 has 15 residues. Between the trimmed V and J ends, which lost 5 bases and 4 bases, there was a span of 15 bases. This record comes from a study of T cells in Graves' hyperthyroidism and ophthalmopathy. Amplification of TCR beta CDR3 regions used RNA as the template. HTBI primers were employed in a first-round RT-PCR of the TCR CDR3. TCRdb itself ran the multiplex PCR reads through MiXCR, one entry per CDR3 protein. Among 450,000 to 500,000 distinct CDR3 sequences listed, 22% were seen once. The TCR originated in a woman in her 70s with Graves' ophthalmopathy. The sample consisted of blood. V and J are TRBV6-1 and TRBJ1-5, with D hard to call. The CDR3 DNA reads as TGTGCCAGCAGTTCCGCGGCAGGTAGGAATCAGCCCCAGCATTTT. It codes for CASSSAAGRNQPQHF.